This T cell receptor (beta chain) was sequenced during a study of T cells after yellow fever vaccination. Study-level points and caveats: Though it reached lower strength, the secondary response hit its peak faster, day 5 versus 15. A minor fraction of clonotypes spanned both CD4 and CD8 compartments. From the bulk population, abundant clonotypes could contaminate and appear within FACS-sorted repertoires. Most primary-vaccination clones recurred post-booster (approximately 95% CD4, roughly 90% CD8).

This clonotype appeared a few times. As yet, its antigen is unknown. TCRdb fed the 5' RACE reads into MiXCR, producing one record per CDR3 protein. Here the sample spans 250,000 to 300,000 distinct CDR3 sequences, around 5.2% being singletons. V shed 0 bases and J shed 7 bases, with 9 bases lying between them. The CDR3 totals 13 residues. From germline, CDR1 is LNHNV and CDR2 YYDKDF (reference sequence). This rearrangement joins TRBV15 to TRBJ1-1; tentative D call: TRBD1 (6 bases). The TCR comes from a man aged 18 to 29 who received the YFV17D yellow fever vaccine. The sample was CD4+ T cells sorted from PBMCs, taken on the day of the yellow fever booster vaccination. The CDR3: CATSRDQGIEAFF. The CDR3 DNA follows: TGTGCCACCAGCAGAGATCAGGGGATTGAAGCTTTCTTT.